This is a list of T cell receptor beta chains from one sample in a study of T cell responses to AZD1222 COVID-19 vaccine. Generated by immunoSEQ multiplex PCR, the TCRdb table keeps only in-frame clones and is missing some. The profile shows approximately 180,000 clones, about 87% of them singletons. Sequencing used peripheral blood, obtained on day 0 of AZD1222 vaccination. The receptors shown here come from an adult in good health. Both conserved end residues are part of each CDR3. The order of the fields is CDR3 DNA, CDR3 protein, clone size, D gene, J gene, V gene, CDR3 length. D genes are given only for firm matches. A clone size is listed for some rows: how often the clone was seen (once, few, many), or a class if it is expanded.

CDR3 DNA: TGTGCCAGCAGTCTCCAAACCTACGAGCAGTACTTC
CDR3 protein: CASSLQTYEQYF
clone size: .
D gene: .
J gene: TRBJ2-7
V gene: TRBV2
CDR3 length: 12

CDR3 DNA: TGCGCCAGCAGCTTGCAGGGAACCGGGGAGCTGTTTTTT
CDR3 protein: CASSLQGTGELFF
clone size: .
D gene: .
J gene: TRBJ2-2
V gene: TRBV5-1
CDR3 length: 13

CDR3 DNA: TGTGCCAGCAGCCAAGATTCCCGGGGTCGCGGGGAGCTGTTTTTT
CDR3 protein: CASSQDSRGRGELFF
clone size: .
D gene: .
J gene: TRBJ2-2
V gene: TRBV3-1/TRBV3-2
CDR3 length: 15

CDR3 DNA: TGTGCCAGCAGCCACGGGGGGGAAGAGACCCAGTACTTC
CDR3 protein: CASSHGGEETQYF
clone size: .
D gene: TRBD2
J gene: TRBJ2-5
V gene: TRBV3-1/TRBV3-2
CDR3 length: 13

CDR3 DNA: TGTGCCAGCAGATTAAGGGTCGAGGGGGCCCAGCATTTT
CDR3 protein: CASRLRVEGAQHF
clone size: .
D gene: .
J gene: TRBJ1-5
V gene: TRBV12-3/TRBV12-4
CDR3 length: 13

CDR3 DNA: TGTGCCACGGCGGGGAGGCGCGGGGGGGGCCGTACCGGGGAGCTGTTTTTT
CDR3 protein: CATAGRRGGGRTGELFF
clone size: few
D gene: TRBD2
J gene: TRBJ2-2
V gene: TRBV28
CDR3 length: 17

CDR3 DNA: TGCGCCAGCAGTGTTGGAGGGGTCGGGGGCTACACCTTC
CDR3 protein: CASSVGGVGGYTF
clone size: .
D gene: .
J gene: TRBJ1-2
V gene: TRBV10-1
CDR3 length: 13

CDR3 DNA: TGTGCCAGCAGCTTGGACCCCGAATGGGCCCTCCACTTT
CDR3 protein: CASSLDPEWALHF
clone size: once
D gene: .
J gene: TRBJ1-6
V gene: TRBV7-8
CDR3 length: 13

CDR3 DNA: TGTGCCAGCAGTTTGAGTAGCGGGAGAAACTCCTACGAGCAGTACTTC
CDR3 protein: CASSLSSGRNSYEQYF
clone size: once
D gene: TRBD2
J gene: TRBJ2-7
V gene: TRBV28
CDR3 length: 16

CDR3 DNA: TGTGCCAGCAGCTTAACCGGTGGTCTAGCGGGAGCGGCTGAGCAGTTCTTC
CDR3 protein: CASSLTGGLAGAAEQFF
clone size: .
D gene: TRBD2
J gene: TRBJ2-1
V gene: TRBV11-3
CDR3 length: 17

CDR3 DNA: TGTGCCAGCGGGACAGCAAACTATGGCTACACCTTC
CDR3 protein: CASGTANYGYTF
clone size: .
D gene: TRBD1
J gene: TRBJ1-2
V gene: TRBV28
CDR3 length: 12

CDR3 DNA: TGTGCCAGCAGCCGGGGCGGTGGGGGACAGGGGAACACCGGGGAGCTGTTTTTT
CDR3 protein: CASSRGGGGQGNTGELFF
clone size: .
D gene: TRBD1
J gene: TRBJ2-2
V gene: TRBV11-3
CDR3 length: 18

CDR3 DNA: TGTGCCAGCAGCCCACCAGGATTGCTGAACAATGAGCAGTTCTTC
CDR3 protein: CASSPPGLLNNEQFF
clone size: .
D gene: .
J gene: TRBJ2-1
V gene: TRBV3-1/TRBV3-2
CDR3 length: 15

CDR3 DNA: TGTGCCAGCAGCACCCGGGACAGGGGGACCCAAGAGACCCAGTACTTC
CDR3 protein: CASSTRDRGTQETQYF
clone size: .
D gene: TRBD1
J gene: TRBJ2-5
V gene: TRBV7-8
CDR3 length: 16

CDR3 DNA: TGTGCCAGCAGTGAGGGGACGGAGAACACCGGGGAGCTGTTTTTT
CDR3 protein: CASSEGTENTGELFF
clone size: .
D gene: .
J gene: TRBJ2-2
V gene: TRBV6-1
CDR3 length: 15

CDR3 DNA: TGTGCCAGCAGCTCCAAGGGGCTCTACGAGCAGTACTTC
CDR3 protein: CASSSKGLYEQYF
clone size: .
D gene: .
J gene: TRBJ2-7
V gene: TRBV28
CDR3 length: 13

CDR3 DNA: TGCGCCAGCAGCCAATCGAGCGGGGTAAGCTCCTACGAGCAGTACTTC
CDR3 protein: CASSQSSGVSSYEQYF
clone size: .
D gene: TRBD2
J gene: TRBJ2-7
V gene: TRBV4-3
CDR3 length: 16

CDR3 DNA: TGTGCCAGTAGTATAGTAGGGGACAGTTCCTACGAGCAGTACTTC
CDR3 protein: CASSIVGDSSYEQYF
clone size: .
D gene: TRBD1
J gene: TRBJ2-7
V gene: TRBV19
CDR3 length: 15

CDR3 DNA: TGTGCCAGTAGCCCTCAAGGGGAAGCTAACTATGGCTACACCTTC
CDR3 protein: CASSPQGEANYGYTF
clone size: .
D gene: .
J gene: TRBJ1-2
V gene: TRBV19
CDR3 length: 15

CDR3 DNA: TGTGCCAGCAGTGAGGTTCGGGATGAAAAACTGTTTTTT
CDR3 protein: CASSEVRDEKLFF
clone size: .
D gene: .
J gene: TRBJ1-4
V gene: TRBV25-1
CDR3 length: 13

CDR3 DNA: TGTGCCAGCAGTAGCGAACCAGGGATTCGTGGCTACACCTTC
CDR3 protein: CASSSEPGIRGYTF
clone size: .
D gene: .
J gene: TRBJ1-2
V gene: TRBV9
CDR3 length: 14

CDR3 DNA: TGTGCCAGCAGTGAAACAGCCGCGTCCTACGAGCAGTACTTC
CDR3 protein: CASSETAASYEQYF
clone size: .
D gene: .
J gene: TRBJ2-7
V gene: TRBV6-1
CDR3 length: 14

CDR3 DNA: TGTGCCAGCAGCCTAGGGGGTCTCGATCAGCCCCAGCATTTT
CDR3 protein: CASSLGGLDQPQHF
clone size: .
D gene: .
J gene: TRBJ1-5
V gene: TRBV6-5
CDR3 length: 14

CDR3 DNA: TGTGCCAGCAGTCAACAGGGAGATACGCAGTATTTT
CDR3 protein: CASSQQGDTQYF
clone size: .
D gene: .
J gene: TRBJ2-3
V gene: TRBV6-4
CDR3 length: 12

CDR3 DNA: TGTGCCAGCAGTTACTCGTTGACGGCGAACACTGAAGCTTTCTTT
CDR3 protein: CASSYSLTANTEAFF
clone size: .
D gene: .
J gene: TRBJ1-1
V gene: TRBV6-5
CDR3 length: 15

CDR3 DNA: TGTGCCAGCAGTTACGGACTTCTCAGTTGGGGGGACAATGAGCAGTTCTTC
CDR3 protein: CASSYGLLSWGDNEQFF
clone size: .
D gene: .
J gene: TRBJ2-1
V gene: TRBV6-2/TRBV6-3
CDR3 length: 17

CDR3 DNA: TGCGCCAGCAGCGCACTGGGAGCTAGCACAGATACGCAGTATTTT
CDR3 protein: CASSALGASTDTQYF
clone size: .
D gene: .
J gene: TRBJ2-3
V gene: TRBV4-1
CDR3 length: 15

CDR3 DNA: TGTGCCAGCAGCCTCCGTGGGTTCGGGACTAGCGGGAGGGACAATGAGCAGTTCTTC
CDR3 protein: CASSLRGFGTSGRDNEQFF
clone size: .
D gene: TRBD2
J gene: TRBJ2-1
V gene: TRBV7-2
CDR3 length: 19

CDR3 DNA: TGTGCCAGCAGCTTCACCGGGACAGGAAGAAACTATGGCTACACCTTC
CDR3 protein: CASSFTGTGRNYGYTF
clone size: .
D gene: TRBD1
J gene: TRBJ1-2
V gene: TRBV7-2
CDR3 length: 16

CDR3 DNA: TGTGCCAGCCGCAACGGTGATGGTAATGAGCAGTTCTTC
CDR3 protein: CASRNGDGNEQFF
clone size: .
D gene: .
J gene: TRBJ2-1
V gene: TRBV27
CDR3 length: 13

CDR3 DNA: TGTGCCAGCAGCCTGGACGTCCTCACTGAAGCTTTCTTT
CDR3 protein: CASSLDVLTEAFF
clone size: .
D gene: .
J gene: TRBJ1-1
V gene: TRBV3-1/TRBV3-2
CDR3 length: 13

CDR3 DNA: TGTGCCAGCAGCCAATCTATACGGCAGGGGCCCGGGGCCGAGCAGTACTTC
CDR3 protein: CASSQSIRQGPGAEQYF
clone size: .
D gene: .
J gene: TRBJ2-7
V gene: TRBV16
CDR3 length: 17

CDR3 DNA: TGTGCCAGCAGCTTATCTATTGGGGCGGTCTCCTACAATGAGCAGTTCTTC
CDR3 protein: CASSLSIGAVSYNEQFF
clone size: .
D gene: .
J gene: TRBJ2-1
V gene: TRBV7-6
CDR3 length: 17

CDR3 DNA: TGTGCCAGCAGCCAACTAATCCCGGGACAGGGTGGCCTGTATAATGAAAAAGTGTTTTTT
CDR3 protein: CASSQLIPGQGGLYNEKVFF
clone size: .
D gene: TRBD1
J gene: TRBJ1-4
V gene: TRBV14
CDR3 length: 20

CDR3 DNA: TGCGCCAGCAGCCATTCACAAGGTCTGAACACTGAAGCTTTCTTT
CDR3 protein: CASSHSQGLNTEAFF
clone size: .
D gene: .
J gene: TRBJ1-1
V gene: TRBV4-3
CDR3 length: 15

CDR3 DNA: TGTGCCAGTAAACCTGAGGGGTTTCGTAGAAATTCACCCCTCCACTTT
CDR3 protein: CASKPEGFRRNSPLHF
clone size: .
D gene: .
J gene: TRBJ1-6
V gene: TRBV19
CDR3 length: 16

CDR3 DNA: TGTGCCAGCAGATTCGACCTTAATGAAAAACTGTTTTTT
CDR3 protein: CASRFDLNEKLFF
clone size: .
D gene: .
J gene: TRBJ1-4
V gene: TRBV6-5
CDR3 length: 13

CDR3 DNA: TGCGCCAGCAGCCAAGATGCGCTAGCGGGAGACAGCACCGGGGAGCTGTTTTTT
CDR3 protein: CASSQDALAGDSTGELFF
clone size: few
D gene: TRBD2
J gene: TRBJ2-2
V gene: TRBV4-3
CDR3 length: 18

CDR3 DNA: TGTGCCAGCAGCGGACGGACAGGGGGTACCTATAATTCACCCCTCCACTTT
CDR3 protein: CASSGRTGGTYNSPLHF
clone size: .
D gene: TRBD1
J gene: TRBJ1-6
V gene: TRBV3-1/TRBV3-2
CDR3 length: 17

CDR3 DNA: TGTGCCAGCACCTCCCTCGTGGCGGTCTATGGCTACACCTTC
CDR3 protein: CASTSLVAVYGYTF
clone size: .
D gene: .
J gene: TRBJ1-2
V gene: TRBV28
CDR3 length: 14

CDR3 DNA: TGTGCCAGCAGCGTAGATCCCACGACTAGCGGGAGTGACGAGCAGTACTTC
CDR3 protein: CASSVDPTTSGSDEQYF
clone size: .
D gene: TRBD2
J gene: TRBJ2-7
V gene: TRBV9
CDR3 length: 17

CDR3 DNA: TGTGCCTGGAGTTTACCGGGATCGAACATTTCACCCCTCCACTTT
CDR3 protein: CAWSLPGSNISPLHF
clone size: .
D gene: .
J gene: TRBJ1-6
V gene: TRBV30
CDR3 length: 15

CDR3 DNA: TGTGCCACCCGGACAGGGACTGACTATGGCTACACCTTC
CDR3 protein: CATRTGTDYGYTF
clone size: once
D gene: TRBD1
J gene: TRBJ1-2
V gene: TRBV28
CDR3 length: 13

CDR3 DNA: TGTGCCAGCAGGTCGGACGGGATGCCCTACGAGCAGTACTTC
CDR3 protein: CASRSDGMPYEQYF
clone size: .
D gene: .
J gene: TRBJ2-7
V gene: TRBV3-1/TRBV3-2
CDR3 length: 14